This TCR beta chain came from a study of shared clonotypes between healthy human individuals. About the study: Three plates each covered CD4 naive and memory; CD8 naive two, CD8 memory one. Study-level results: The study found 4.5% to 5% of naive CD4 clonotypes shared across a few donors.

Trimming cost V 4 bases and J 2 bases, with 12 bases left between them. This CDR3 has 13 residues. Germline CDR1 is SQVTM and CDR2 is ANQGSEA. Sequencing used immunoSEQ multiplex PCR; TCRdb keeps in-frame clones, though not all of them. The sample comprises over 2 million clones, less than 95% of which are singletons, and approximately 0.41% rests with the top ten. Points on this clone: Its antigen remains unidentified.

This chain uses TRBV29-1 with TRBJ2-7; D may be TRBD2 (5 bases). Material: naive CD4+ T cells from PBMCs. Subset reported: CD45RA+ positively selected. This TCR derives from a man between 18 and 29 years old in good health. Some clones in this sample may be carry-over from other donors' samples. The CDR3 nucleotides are TGCAGCGTTGTACGAGCGGATCCCTACGAGCAGTACTTC. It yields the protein CSVVRADPYEQYF.